A selection of T cell receptor beta chains follows, all from one sample in a study of blood T cell repertoires in COVID-19. Generated by immunoSEQ multiplex PCR, the TCRdb table keeps only in-frame clones and is missing some. The data contain 310,000 or so clones, roughly 87% of them singletons. Specimen: peripheral blood. The receptors were sampled from a man aged 25 to 40 with COVID-19, enrolled during active disease. CDR3s include the opening cysteine and the closing phenylalanine or tryptophan.

j_gene: TRBJ2-5; v_gene: TRBV18; CDR3aa: CASSPRLGETQYF
j_gene: TRBJ2-1; v_gene: TRBV20-1; CDR3aa: CSASRGYNEQFF
j_gene: TRBJ1-3; v_gene: TRBV2; CDR3aa: CASQGPGNTIYF
j_gene: TRBJ1-2; v_gene: TRBV19; CDR3aa: CASSTPGQGANGYTF
j_gene: TRBJ2-5; v_gene: TRBV5-1; CDR3aa: CASSYRVRETQYF
j_gene: TRBJ2-1; v_gene: TRBV7-3; CDR3aa: CASSSLESSYNEQFF
j_gene: TRBJ1-1; v_gene: TRBV5-1; CDR3aa: CASSPRTGMNTEAFF
j_gene: TRBJ2-7; v_gene: TRBV6-2/TRBV6-3; CDR3aa: CASSYPTPTSGSLDEQYF
j_gene: TRBJ1-5; v_gene: TRBV24-1; CDR3aa: CATSDSGTGTQPQHF
j_gene: TRBJ2-7; v_gene: TRBV7-3; CDR3aa: CASSLSHGGSYEQYF
j_gene: TRBJ1-4; v_gene: TRBV19; CDR3aa: CASSMGADPGQGGKLFF
j_gene: TRBJ1-2; v_gene: TRBV2; CDR3aa: CASSEGGTYGYTF
j_gene: TRBJ1-3; v_gene: TRBV25-1; CDR3aa: CASSEIGAGAGNTIYF
j_gene: TRBJ2-2; v_gene: TRBV7-2; CDR3aa: CASSPRVAANTGELFF
j_gene: TRBJ2-7; v_gene: TRBV4-3; CDR3aa: CASSPTRDRVYEQYF
j_gene: TRBJ1-6; v_gene: TRBV3-1/TRBV3-2; CDR3aa: CASSRTGVGSPLHF
j_gene: TRBJ1-2; v_gene: TRBV14; CDR3aa: CASSQDRGFLGYTF
j_gene: TRBJ2-5; v_gene: TRBV2; CDR3aa: CASSPPQVQETQYF
j_gene: TRBJ2-1; v_gene: TRBV9; CDR3aa: CASSSVAGDYNEQFF
j_gene: TRBJ2-7; v_gene: TRBV28; CDR3aa: CASKRGPLYEQYF
j_gene: TRBJ1-5; v_gene: TRBV18; CDR3aa: CASSHDSLSNQPQHF
j_gene: TRBJ2-5; v_gene: TRBV7-8; CDR3aa: CASSQTSGGEWETQYF
j_gene: TRBJ2-5; v_gene: TRBV19; CDR3aa: CASGTSGRSETQYF
j_gene: TRBJ1-2; v_gene: TRBV18; CDR3aa: CASSPDQGLLYGYTF
j_gene: TRBJ1-1; v_gene: TRBV24-1; CDR3aa: CATSDAMSTEAFF
j_gene: TRBJ1-5; v_gene: TRBV7-9; CDR3aa: CASSPSGGDQPQHF
j_gene: TRBJ2-2; v_gene: TRBV5-1; CDR3aa: CASSYDTNTGELFF
j_gene: TRBJ2-3; v_gene: TRBV5-1; CDR3aa: CASSRTGQGVDTQYF
j_gene: TRBJ1-2; v_gene: TRBV28; CDR3aa: CASNLVPGQGGYGYTF
j_gene: TRBJ2-5; v_gene: TRBV3-1/TRBV3-2; CDR3aa: CASSQDPRGQETQYF
j_gene: TRBJ1-5; v_gene: TRBV27; CDR3aa: CASSLIVDQPQHF
j_gene: TRBJ2-3; v_gene: TRBV7-2; CDR3aa: CASSFSAGGSTDTQYF
j_gene: TRBJ2-1; v_gene: TRBV29-1; CDR3aa: CSVARGSYNEQFF
j_gene: TRBJ2-1; v_gene: TRBV29-1; CDR3aa: CSVARRLAGEKDRPFF
j_gene: TRBJ2-1; v_gene: TRBV19; CDR3aa: CASSVLDREGEQFF